This TCR beta chain was identified during a study of immune evolution from preneoplasia to lung adenocarcinoma. This table comes from immunoSEQ multiplex PCR, and its TCRdb copy is limited to in-frame clones, with some not included. The sample consists of roughly 11,000 clones, under 90% of them appearing once. Germline V lookup: CDR1 WSHSY, CDR2 SAAADI. The J segment lost 6 bases and the V segment lost 0 bases, leaving 7 bases of the junction unmatched. This CDR3 is built from 15 residues. The receptor's source is a person aged 65-85 years with lung adenocarcinoma. This chain links TRBV10-2 with TRBJ2-7; 8 bases are shared with TRBD2. Material: FFPE minimally invasive lung adenocarcinoma tissue. CDR3 sequence (DNA): TGCGCCAGCAGTGAGTCTCCGGGACTAGTTCCCGAGCAGTACTTC. This translates into CASSESPGLVPEQYF.